This TCR beta chain was identified in a study of T cell responses to AZD1222 COVID-19 vaccine (dated by TCRdb to the early 2020s). In terms of the full investigation: TCR sequencing covered some 250 trial participants: 200 to 220 given two doses of AZD1222 and some 25 given two doses of MenACWY control vaccine. Trial participants were enrolled by age into 18-55, 56-69 and 70-plus year subgroups, with roughly 160, 29 and 62 TCR-sequenced participants respectively. The paper as a whole reports these results and caveats: Vaccine-associated CD4 TCRs spanned the whole spike protein, with dominant responses in regions 160-218 and 743-854. The 56-69-year group was small, and its depth increase did not reach significance, likely because of low power. Reportedly, almost half of the unique spike-specific TCRs recognized epitopes lying outside the regions that are mutated in the B.1.351 and B.1.1.7 variants. Because no samples from the day 14 peak response were available, repertoires could be characterized only after the peak T cell response. After two AZD1222 doses, spike-specific TCR breadth and depth were significantly higher than at day 0 and than in MenACWY recipients. Most participants were white British and females outnumbered males, and the authors suggested that clonal diversity may have been underestimated. Conclusions about previously exposed vaccinees are limited, since just a handful of AZD1222 recipients were seropositive for SARS-CoV-2 at baseline.

The time point label here, explained by the study, means: about 28 days (+/-7) after the second vaccine dose. AZD1222 recipients whose second dose came at about 4 weeks and those whose second dose came at about 12 weeks were combined into one group, since spike-specific TCR depth and breadth did not differ between the two schedules. Vaccinee samples came from UK trials COV001 and COV002, including a single-blind randomized controlled phase 2/3 trial of AZD1222 (ChAdOx1 nCoV-19) in healthy adults. Trial participant PBMC samples were collected at day 0 and day 28 after the second dose for TCRbeta chain sequencing. Concerning this clone: Its antigen target is currently unknown. Base qualities are missing; no much larger clone stands one base away.

The trim is 3 bases for V and 6 bases for J, with a gap of 8 bases between the germline ends. CDR1 and CDR2, per the germline V gene (reference sequence), are LNHDA and SQIVND. The cysteine opens and the phenylalanine closes a CDR3 of 12 amino acids. The DNA shown is the 36-base CDR3, in frame from base 1. The CDR3 regions of human TCRbeta chains were analyzed by immunosequencing. The source study handled its data this way. TCRs in the repertoires were compared against a reference library of SARS-CoV-2-specific TCRs that had been generated with the MIRA antigen-specificity platform. Breadth was defined as the fraction of unique TCRs that were SARS-CoV-2-associated, and depth was defined as the fraction of total T cells that were SARS-CoV-2-associated. Using the MIRA data, each spike-specific TCR was mapped to the spike region that the TCR reacts to and placed in a CD4 or CD8 class. Log10-transformed breadth and depth values were compared by one-way ANOVA with Sidak's multiple comparisons tests. In its TCRdb copy, this immuneACCESS table keeps in-frame sequences only and misses some clones. Where compared with another copy, unresolved V genes explain less than half of these, and the others have no known cause. D and trimming come from the DNA, and the V and J calls and clone size come from that table. The sample table holds 100,000 to 150,000 clones, of which just over 90% were seen once. Clones ranked in the top ten supply around 0.99% of the sample.

This receptor chain uses TRBV19 and TRBJ1-1, with the D gene not confidently named. The origin of this receptor is an adult who received the AZD1222 COVID-19 vaccine. The source material was peripheral blood, sampled 28 days after the second AZD1222 dose. The nucleotides are TGTGCCAGTAGTATGGTGGCAGCTGAAGCTTTCTTT. Its translation reads: CASSMVAAEAFF.